This TCR beta chain was retrieved from a study of blood T cell repertoires in COVID-19. About the research overall: The United States, Italy and Spain supplied acute and convalescent COVID-19 samples. T cells, B-cell-depleted T cells, or PBMCs provided the cDNA or gDNA that served as material.

The CDR3 consists of 13 residues. The V gene lost 0 bases and the J gene lost 6 bases, with 6 bases spanning the gap. Germline-derived CDR1 and CDR2 are SGHKS and YYEKEE (reference sequence). Per the original methods: Amplification of reference gene primers was used by the study to estimate nucleated cell counts. Clones were read by immunoSEQ multiplex PCR, and TCRdb kept only the in-frame ones, dropping some. From that table come the V and J calls and clone size; the DNA was used to work out D and trimming. The profile shows 100,000 to 150,000 clones, 81% of them singletons. This clonotype originated in a woman in her fifties or sixties with active or convalescent COVID-19. V is TRBV5-5 and J is TRBJ2-2; a possible D gene is TRBD1 (6 bases). The specimen was peripheral blood. The CDR3 nucleotides read TGTGCCAGCAGCTTGGAGGGGGCCGGGGAGCTGTTTTTT. Protein: CASSLEGAGELFF.